This entry concerns a single TCR beta chain. At the DNA level, this CDR3 is encoded by other sequences in the same sample as well. This record comes from a study of blood T cell repertoires in COVID-19. Per the study methods: By means of reference gene primer amplification, nucleated cell counts were estimated. Assay used: immunoSEQ multiplex PCR; TCRdb lists only in-frame clones, some missing. V, J and clone size reflect that table, while D and trimming were determined from the DNA. The sample has 310,000 or so clones, 87% seen once. CDR3 length equals 14 residues. V shed 5 bases and J shed 0 bases, with 10 bases lying between them. CDR1 is SGHTA, CDR2 FQGTGA, per germline.

The sample comprised peripheral blood. This receptor was taken from a man aged 25 to 45 with COVID-19, enrolled during active disease. This sequence joins TRBV7-3 and TRBJ1-1, with D tentatively TRBD1 (6 bases). In DNA, the CDR3 is TGTGCCAGCAGCCCGGACAGCATGAACACTGAAGCTTTCTTT. Translating it yields CASSPDSMNTEAFF.